Presented here are 3 T cell receptor beta chains from one specimen sequenced in a study of T cell responses to AZD1222 COVID-19 vaccine. Assay used: immunoSEQ multiplex PCR; TCRdb lists only in-frame clones, some missing. The data show 95,000 to 150,000 clones, under 90% seen once. This sample comprised peripheral blood, obtained on day 0 of AZD1222 vaccination. The receptors shown here come from an adult in good health.

The chain links TRBV19 to TRBJ2-7; D is ambiguous. The CDR3 extends over 14 amino acids. Germline CDR1 LNHDA, CDR2 SQIVND (reference sequence). Trimming pared 5 bases from V and 6 bases from J, leaving 17 bases between. The CDR3 coding sequence is TGTGCCAGTAGTCCCCTCCACGACGTCTTCGAGCAGTACTTC. Translated: CASSPLHDVFEQYF.

The chain employs TRBV2 and TRBJ2-2; 7 bases agree with TRBD2. Germline V gives CDR1 SNHLY, CDR2 FYNNEI. This CDR3 comprises 15 residues. The V and J ends lost 8 bases and 5 bases, in that order; junction bases with no gene match: 11. CDR3: CASRGSTGGTGELFF. The CDR3, as DNA: TGTGCCAGCCGCGGGAGTACCGGTGGGACCGGGGAGCTGTTTTTT.

This sequence joins TRBV6-5 and TRBJ1-1; the D is unclear. Germline CDR1 MNHEY, CDR2 SVGAGI. CDR3 length: 13 amino acids. Trimming stripped 4 bases from V and 0 bases from J, with 6 bases between. CDR3 DNA sequence: TGTGCCAGCAGTTCGGGAGTGAACACTGAAGCTTTCTTT. This codes for CASSSGVNTEAFF.